These T cell receptor beta chains were read from a single sample in a study of blood T cell repertoires in COVID-19. Measured with immunoSEQ multiplex PCR; TCRdb has only the in-frame clones, and not every one. This sample has about 210,000 clones, with around 81% found just once. Sequencing input: PBMCs or T cells enriched from blood (not recorded which). The receptor source for this set is a woman aged 45-65 years with acute COVID-19. CDR3s include the opening cysteine and the closing phenylalanine or tryptophan. The order of the fields is CDR3 protein, CDR3 DNA, clone size, J gene, V gene, D gene. The D gene is left open where the match is weak. Clone size is given for some rows only: seen once, a few or many times, or a class if the clone is expanded.

cdr3_aa: CASSLAAGTGNTIYF
cdr3_nt: TGTGCCAGCAGTTTAGCGGCGGGCACTGGAAACACCATATATTTT
clone_size: -
j_call: TRBJ1-3
v_call: TRBV27
d_call: -

cdr3_aa: CASSFQGRGADTQYF
cdr3_nt: TGCGCCAGCAGCTTCCAGGGGAGGGGAGCAGATACGCAGTATTTT
clone_size: -
j_call: TRBJ2-3
v_call: TRBV5-1
d_call: -

cdr3_aa: CASTSSGEDTQYF
cdr3_nt: TGTGCCAGCACTTCTAGCGGGGAAGATACGCAGTATTTT
clone_size: once
j_call: TRBJ2-3
v_call: TRBV28
d_call: TRBD2

cdr3_aa: CASRGREGEKLFF
cdr3_nt: TGTGCCAGTAGGGGCAGGGAGGGCGAAAAACTGTTTTTT
clone_size: -
j_call: TRBJ1-4
v_call: TRBV19
d_call: -

cdr3_aa: CASSNTGLGKNIQYF
cdr3_nt: TGTGCCAGCAGCAATACAGGGTTAGGCAAAAACATTCAGTACTTC
clone_size: -
j_call: TRBJ2-4
v_call: TRBV6-5
d_call: -

cdr3_aa: CASSRGTGGTDTQYF
cdr3_nt: TGTGCCAGCAGCCGCGGGACAGGGGGAACAGATACGCAGTATTTT
clone_size: -
j_call: TRBJ2-3
v_call: TRBV3-1/TRBV3-2
d_call: TRBD1

cdr3_aa: CASSARNRGSDYGYTF
cdr3_nt: TGTGCCAGTAGTGCGAGAAACAGGGGATCGGACTATGGCTACACCTTC
clone_size: -
j_call: TRBJ1-2
v_call: TRBV19
d_call: TRBD1

cdr3_aa: CASSLPSANEQFF
cdr3_nt: TGTGCCAGCAGCTTACCTAGCGCCAATGAGCAGTTCTTC
clone_size: -
j_call: TRBJ2-1
v_call: TRBV7-2
d_call: -

cdr3_aa: CASSLGGGTLQHF
cdr3_nt: TGTGCCAGCAGTTTGGGGGGTGGGACTTTACAGCATTTT
clone_size: -
j_call: TRBJ1-5
v_call: TRBV28
d_call: -

cdr3_aa: CAWKGGSYEQYF
cdr3_nt: TGTGCCTGGAAGGGAGGATCCTACGAGCAGTACTTC
clone_size: -
j_call: TRBJ2-7
v_call: TRBV30
d_call: -

cdr3_aa: CATSREGTGRETQYF
cdr3_nt: TGTGCCACCAGCAGAGAGGGTACAGGGAGAGAGACCCAGTACTTC
clone_size: -
j_call: TRBJ2-5
v_call: TRBV15
d_call: -

cdr3_aa: CASSQGIQVGGFEKLFF
cdr3_nt: TGCGCCAGCAGCCAGGGAATCCAGGTGGGGGGATTTGAAAAACTGTTTTTT
clone_size: few
j_call: TRBJ1-4
v_call: TRBV4-3
d_call: -

cdr3_aa: CASSLRGGYRFTYAYEQYF
cdr3_nt: TGTGCCAGCAGTTTAAGAGGGGGCTACCGGTTTACTTACGCCTACGAGCAGTACTTC
clone_size: few
j_call: TRBJ2-7
v_call: TRBV28
d_call: TRBD1

cdr3_aa: CASSFQRGAGETQYF
cdr3_nt: TGTGCCAGCAGCTTTCAGCGGGGGGCAGGGGAGACCCAGTACTTC
clone_size: -
j_call: TRBJ2-5
v_call: TRBV7-2
d_call: TRBD2

cdr3_aa: CSASDLIGSVVREQFF
cdr3_nt: TGCAGTGCTAGTGACTTAATTGGGTCGGTGGTGAGGGAGCAGTTCTTC
clone_size: -
j_call: TRBJ2-1
v_call: TRBV20-1
d_call: -

cdr3_aa: CASSPRTAYEQYF
cdr3_nt: TGTGCCAGCAGCCCCAGGACAGCATACGAGCAGTACTTC
clone_size: -
j_call: TRBJ2-7
v_call: TRBV7-9
d_call: -

cdr3_aa: CASRLGLAEGTQYF
cdr3_nt: TGTGCCAGCAGACTGGGACTAGCCGAGGGTACGCAGTATTTT
clone_size: -
j_call: TRBJ2-3
v_call: TRBV27
d_call: TRBD2